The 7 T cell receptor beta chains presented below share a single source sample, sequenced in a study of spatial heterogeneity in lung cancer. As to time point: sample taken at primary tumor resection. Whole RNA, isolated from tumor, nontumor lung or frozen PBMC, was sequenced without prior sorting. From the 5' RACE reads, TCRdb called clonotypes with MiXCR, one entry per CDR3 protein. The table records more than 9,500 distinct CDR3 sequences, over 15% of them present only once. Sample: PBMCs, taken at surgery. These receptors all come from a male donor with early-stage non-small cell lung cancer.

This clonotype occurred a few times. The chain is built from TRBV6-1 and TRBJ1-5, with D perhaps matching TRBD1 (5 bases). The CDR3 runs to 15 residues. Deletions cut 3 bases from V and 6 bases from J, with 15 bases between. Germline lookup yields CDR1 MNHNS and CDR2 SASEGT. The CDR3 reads CASSDFRDLIQPQHF. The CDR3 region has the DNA TGTGCCAGCAGTGATTTCCGGGACCTAATTCAGCCCCAGCATTTT.

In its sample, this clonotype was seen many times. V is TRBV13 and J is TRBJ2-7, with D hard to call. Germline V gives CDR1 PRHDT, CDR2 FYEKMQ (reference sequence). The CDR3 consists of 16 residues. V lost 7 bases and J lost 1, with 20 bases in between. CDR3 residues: CASTLYSGGFSYEQYF. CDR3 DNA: TGTGCCAGCACCCTTTACTCCGGTGGGTTTTCCTACGAGCAGTACTTC.

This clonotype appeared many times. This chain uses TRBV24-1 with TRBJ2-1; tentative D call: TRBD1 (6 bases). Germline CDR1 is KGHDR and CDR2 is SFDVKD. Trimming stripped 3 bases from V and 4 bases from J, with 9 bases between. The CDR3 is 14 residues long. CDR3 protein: CATSDAGQYNEQFF. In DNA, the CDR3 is TGTGCCACCAGTGATGCCGGACAGTACAATGAGCAGTTCTTC.

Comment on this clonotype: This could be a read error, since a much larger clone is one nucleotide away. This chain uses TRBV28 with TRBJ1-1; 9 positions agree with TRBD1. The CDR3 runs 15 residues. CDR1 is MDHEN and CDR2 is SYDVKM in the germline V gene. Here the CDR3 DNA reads TGTGCCGGCAGTTTGGGGGACAGGGTGAACACTGAAGCTTTCTTT. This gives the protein CAGSLGDRVNTEAFF.

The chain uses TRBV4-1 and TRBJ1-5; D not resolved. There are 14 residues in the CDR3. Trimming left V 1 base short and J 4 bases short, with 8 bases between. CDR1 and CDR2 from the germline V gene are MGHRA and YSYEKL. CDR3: CASSQGRGNQPQHF. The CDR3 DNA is TGCGCCAGCAGCCAAGGGAGAGGAAATCAGCCCCAGCATTTT.

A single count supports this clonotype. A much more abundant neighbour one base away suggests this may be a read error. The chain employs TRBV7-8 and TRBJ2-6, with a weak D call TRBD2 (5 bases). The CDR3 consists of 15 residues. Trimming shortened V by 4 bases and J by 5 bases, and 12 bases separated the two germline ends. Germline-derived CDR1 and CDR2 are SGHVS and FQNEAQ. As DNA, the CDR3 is TGTGCCAGCAGCTCACGGGGTTCTCGGGCCAACGTCCTGACTTTC. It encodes CASSSRGSRANVLTF.

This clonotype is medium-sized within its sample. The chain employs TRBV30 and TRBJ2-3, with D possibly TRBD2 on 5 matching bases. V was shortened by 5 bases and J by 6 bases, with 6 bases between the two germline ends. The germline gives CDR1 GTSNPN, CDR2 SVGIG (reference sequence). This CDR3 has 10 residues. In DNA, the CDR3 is TGTGCCTGGGGACTTGATACGCAGTATTTT. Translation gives CAWGLDTQYF. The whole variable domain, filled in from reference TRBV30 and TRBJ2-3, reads SQTIHQWPATLVQPVGSPLSLECTVEGTSNPNLYWYRQAAGRGLQLLFYSVGIGQISSEVPQNLSASRPQDRQFILSSKKLLLSDSGFYLCAWGLDTQYFGPGTRLTVL.